The 14 T cell receptor beta chains given below trace back to one sample, sequenced in a study of spatial heterogeneity in lung cancer. Time point of the sample: blood at routine non-recurrence follow-up after resection. Whole RNA from tumor, nontumor lung or frozen PBMC was sequenced unsorted. TCRdb recomputed calls from the 5' RACE reads with MiXCR, one row per CDR3 protein. Among more than 95,000 distinct CDR3 sequences, about 12% were seen once, and the ten largest hold about 15%. The material sequenced was PBMCs, taken at follow-up. The receptors here all came from a male donor with early-stage non-small cell lung cancer.

This clonotype was seen only a few times. V and J are TRBV10-2 and TRBJ1-5; TRBD1 matches at 7 bases. The CDR3 contains 15 residues. V shed 4 bases, J shed 7 bases, and the junction held 10 bases outside the gene matches. The germline gives CDR1 WSHSY, CDR2 SAAADI. As DNA, the CDR3 is TGCGCCAGCAGTGGGACCCGACAGGGCGGGCAGCCCCAGCATTTT. Translated, it gives CASSGTRQGGQPQHF.

There are a few counts of this clonotype. V usage is TRBV2 and J usage is TRBJ2-2; 7 bases fit TRBD2. The CDR3 is 11 amino acids. Trimming cost V 8 bases and J 7 bases; bases outside gene matches: 1. Germline V gene lookup returns CDR1 SNHLY and CDR2 FYNNEI. CDR3 nucleotide sequence: TGTGCCAGCCGGGGGGTCGGGGAGCTGTTTTTT. Encoded protein: CASRGVGELFF.

V usage is TRBV6-2 or TRBV6-3 and J usage is TRBJ2-5; 11 positions agree with TRBD1. The V gene end was trimmed by 7 bases and the J gene end by 0 bases; junction bases not matched to a gene: 7. Germline V lookup: CDR1 MNHEY, CDR2 SVGEGT. The CDR3 runs to 16 residues. CDR3 sequence: CASTTRGQGDQETQYF. The CDR3 coding sequence is TGTGCCAGCACCACCCGGGGACAGGGGGACCAAGAGACCCAGTACTTC.

The sample holds one count of this clonotype. This chain uses TRBV28 with TRBJ2-2, with unresolved D. Germline assignment: CDR1 MDHEN and CDR2 SYDVKM. The CDR3 is 11 residues long. The V gene lost 6 bases and the J gene lost 7 bases, with 6 bases spanning the gap. CDR3 coding DNA: TGTGCCAGCAGGTCGGACGGGGAGCTGTTTTTT. This encodes CASRSDGELFF.

This clonotype was found many times. The chain uses TRBV20-1 and TRBJ2-1; TRBD1 matches at 8 bases. Germline CDR1 is DFQATT and CDR2 is SNEGSKA (reference sequence). There are 14 residues in the CDR3. After removal of 5 bases from V and 10 bases from J, the junction contained 13 bases not matched to a gene. This chain's CDR3 is CSAGGTGGGREQFF. CDR3 in DNA: TGCAGTGCTGGTGGGACAGGTGGGGGACGGGAGCAGTTCTTC.

This clonotype was observed at least ten times. J is TRBJ2-7 and V is TRBV7-8, with TRBD2 identical over 13 bases. CDR3 length: 16 amino acids. The germline CDR1 and CDR2 sequences are SGHVS and FQNEAQ. The V gene end was trimmed by 7 bases and the J gene end by 7 bases; junction bases not matched to a gene: 13. CDR3 DNA: TGTGCCAGCACTCTGCGGACTAGCGGGGGACATGTGGAGCAGTACTTC. It specifies CASTLRTSGGHVEQYF. The full variable domain, its missing parts supplied by reference TRBV7-8 and TRBJ2-7, is GAGVSQSPRYKVAKRGQDVALRCDPISGHVSLFWYQQALGQGPEFLTYFQNEAQLDKSGLPSDRFFAERPEGSVSTLKIQRTQQEDSAVYLCASTLRTSGGHVEQYFGPGTRLTVT.

The chain has TRBV5-1 and TRBJ2-1, with TRBD2 matching 9 bases. J was trimmed by 1 base and V by 2 bases; bases with no gene match: 1. This CDR3 region has 15 residues. Germline CDR1 and CDR2: SGHRS and YFSETQ. The CDR3 DNA is TGCGCCAGCAGCTTTCTAGCGGGGTCCTACAATGAGCAGTTCTTC. It is translated as CASSFLAGSYNEQFF. Filled out from reference TRBV5-1 and TRBJ2-1, the complete variable domain reads KAGVTQTPRYLIKTRGQQVTLSCSPISGHRSVSWYQQTPGQGLQFLFEYFSETQRNKGNFPGRFSGRQFSNSRSEMNVSTLELGDSALYLCASSFLAGSYNEQFFGPGTRLTVL.

This clonotype was detected ten times or more. The gene calls are TRBV6-4 and TRBJ1-2; D is uncertain. This CDR3 has 13 residues. Germline loops: CDR1 MRHNA, CDR2 SNTAGT. V was pared by 6 bases and J by 6 bases, with 14 bases between. This CDR3 reads CASSFDGVDGYTF. The CDR3 nucleotides read TGTGCCAGCAGCTTTGACGGAGTCGATGGCTACACCTTC.

This clonotype was observed a few times. V usage is TRBV4-2 and J usage is TRBJ2-3; 7 positions agree with TRBD1. The CDR3 has 15 amino acids. V lost 5 bases to trimming and J lost 2 bases; unmatched junction nucleotides: 7. The germline V gene encodes CDR1 LGHNA and CDR2 YNFKEQ. CDR3 nucleotides: TGTGCCAGCAGCGACCGGGACAGAGTCACAGATACGCAGTATTTT. Translation gives CASSDRDRVTDTQYF.

The chain is built from TRBV20-1 and TRBJ1-1, with D possibly matching TRBD1 (5 bases). V was cut by 5 bases and J by 4 bases, with 17 bases left in between. The CDR3 is 14 residues long. CDR1 is DFQATT and CDR2 is SNEGSKA in the germline V gene (reference sequence). As DNA, the CDR3 is TGCAGTGCTGACCTGAAAGGGGCCGGCACTGAAGCTTTCTTT. It yields the protein CSADLKGAGTEAFF.

The rearrangement uses TRBV10-2 and TRBJ2-5, with D possibly being TRBD1 (6 bases). V dropped 3 bases and J dropped 3 bases, with 11 bases sitting between them. Germline V gene data show CDR1 as WSHSY and CDR2 as SAAADI. This CDR3 spans 14 amino acids. The CDR3 protein is CASSEWGREETQYF. CDR3 in DNA: TGCGCCAGCAGTGAATGGGGGCGCGAAGAGACCCAGTACTTC.

The chain recombines TRBV20-1 with TRBJ2-7, with TRBD1 matching 8 bases. The length of the CDR3 is 13 residues. The germline gives CDR1 DFQATT, CDR2 SNEGSKA (reference sequence). The V segment lost 6 bases and the J segment 2 bases; nucleotides outside the gene matches: 6. Written as DNA, the CDR3 is TGCAGTGCGGGGGCAGGGGGCGCCTACGAGCAGTACTTC. Translation gives CSAGAGGAYEQYF.

The gene calls are TRBV3-1 and TRBJ2-1; D gene uncertain. Germline CDR1 and CDR2: LGHDT and YNNKEL (reference sequence). This CDR3 has 15 residues. Trimming took off 4 bases at V and 2 bases at J, with 12 bases between the two ends. The CDR3 loop is CASSRESGAYNEQFF. CDR3 DNA: TGTGCCAGCAGCCGTGAGTCGGGTGCCTACAATGAGCAGTTCTTC.

This clonotype was counted a few times. The rearrangement joins TRBV9 to TRBJ1-2; TRBD1 is a possible D gene (6 bases). This CDR3 has 12 amino acids. Looked up from germline, CDR1 is SGDLS and CDR2 is YYNGEE. V was clipped by 5 bases and J by 8 bases, with 13 bases between them. CDR3 in DNA: TGTGCCAGCAGTAATACAGGGAACGGCTACACCTTC. Residues: CASSNTGNGYTF.